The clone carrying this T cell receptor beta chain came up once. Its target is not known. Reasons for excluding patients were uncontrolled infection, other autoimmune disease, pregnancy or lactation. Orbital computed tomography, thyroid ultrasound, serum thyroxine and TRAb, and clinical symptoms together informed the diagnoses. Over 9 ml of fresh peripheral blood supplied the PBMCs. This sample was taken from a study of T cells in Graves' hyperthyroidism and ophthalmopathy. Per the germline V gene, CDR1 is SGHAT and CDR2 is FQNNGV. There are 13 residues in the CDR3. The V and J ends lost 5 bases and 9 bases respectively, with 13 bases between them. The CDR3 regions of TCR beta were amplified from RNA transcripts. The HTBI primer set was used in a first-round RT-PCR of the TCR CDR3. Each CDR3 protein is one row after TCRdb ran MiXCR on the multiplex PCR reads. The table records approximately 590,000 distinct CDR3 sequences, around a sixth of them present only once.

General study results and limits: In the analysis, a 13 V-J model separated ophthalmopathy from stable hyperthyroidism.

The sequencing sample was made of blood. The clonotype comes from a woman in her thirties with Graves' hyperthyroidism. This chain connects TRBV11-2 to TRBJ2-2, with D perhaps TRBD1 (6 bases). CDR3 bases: TGTGCCAGCAGCCTACAGGGACCTAGGGAGCTGTTTTTT. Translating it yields CASSLQGPRELFF.